This is a list of T cell receptor beta chains from one sample in a study of identifying expanded T cells in peripheral blood. Repertoires were generated with immunoSEQ multiplex PCR, while TCRdb's copy carries only in-frame clones and drops some. The repertoire holds 70,000 to 95,000 clones, with around nine tenths as singletons. Sequenced input: blood. Every receptor here comes from a person aged 18-70 years in good health. Each CDR3 is given with its conserved first and last residue. The D gene is left open where the match is weak. Clone size is stated in some rows and not others, as once, few, many or a class when expanded.

>16|.|.|TRBV30|TRBJ2-6
TGTGCCTGGAGCCAAAGGGGCACCATGGGGGCCAACGTCCTGACTTTC
CAWSQRGTMGANVLTF
>15|.|TRBD1|TRBV5-1|TRBJ2-6
TGCGCCAGCAGCCCCCAGGGGGCTGGGGCCAACGTCCTGACTTTC
CASSPQGAGANVLTF
>13|.|.|TRBV13|TRBJ2-7
TGTGCCAGCAGCTTAGAAAGGGTGAACGAGCAGTACTTC
CASSLERVNEQYF
>17|.|TRBD2|TRBV4-1|TRBJ2-1
TGCGCCAGCAACCCGATCGGGAGTAGCGGGATCTACAATGAGCAGTTCTTC
CASNPIGSSGIYNEQFF
>15|.|.|TRBV6-4|TRBJ2-1
TGTGCCAGCAGTGACGGGTGGGGAGAACACAATGAGCAGTTCTTC
CASSDGWGEHNEQFF
>14|.|.|TRBV7-2|TRBJ2-7
TGTGCCAGCAGCTCGCCGACGGATACCTACGAGCAGTACTTC
CASSSPTDTYEQYF
>13|.|.|TRBV7-7|TRBJ2-5
TGTGCCAGCAGCTTAGACAGGGAAGAGACCCAGTACTTC
CASSLDREETQYF
>15|.|TRBD2|TRBV10-3|TRBJ2-3
TGTGCCATCAGTGAAGGACTAGCGGGCACAGATACGCAGTATTTT
CAISEGLAGTDTQYF
>14|.|TRBD1|TRBV2|TRBJ2-7
TGTGCCAGCACCCGGGACAGGGGCACCTACGAGCAGTACTTC
CASTRDRGTYEQYF
>13|.|.|TRBV10-2|TRBJ2-7
TGCGCCAGCAGTCTAGGACATTCCTACGAGCAGTACTTC
CASSLGHSYEQYF
>14|.|.|TRBV5-1|TRBJ2-7
TGCGCCAGCAGCTCGAAACTGGAAACCTACGAGCAGTACTTC
CASSSKLETYEQYF
>16|.|.|TRBV5-4|TRBJ2-3
TGTGCCAGCAGCTTGGGAGTGGGGTCAGACACAGATACGCAGTATTTT
CASSLGVGSDTDTQYF
>18|.|TRBD2|TRBV5-1|TRBJ2-7
TGCGCCAGCAGCTCCCCAAGGGGACTAGCGGGGCGGGGGTACGAGCAGTACTTC
CASSSPRGLAGRGYEQYF
>19|.|TRBD2|TRBV5-1|TRBJ2-4
TGCGCCAGCAGCTCTAGACTAGCGGGGACTCCACTAGCCAAAAACATTCAGTACTTC
CASSSRLAGTPLAKNIQYF
>17|.|TRBD2|TRBV28|TRBJ2-2
TGTGCCAGCAGTGAGACTAGCGGGAGTCGAGGCACCGGGGAGCTGTTTTTT
CASSETSGSRGTGELFF
>15|.|.|TRBV6-1|TRBJ2-7
TGTGCCAGCAGTGAAGCGCCGGGACACACCTACGAGCAGTACTTC
CASSEAPGHTYEQYF
>16|once|TRBD2|TRBV5-5|TRBJ2-1
TGTGCCAGCAGCTTGGGGATGAGCGGGGGGTGGAATGAGCAGTTCTTC
CASSLGMSGGWNEQFF
>12|.|.|TRBV28|TRBJ2-2
TGTGCCAGCATCAGGGGAACCGGGGAGCTGTTTTTT
CASIRGTGELFF
>15|.|.|TRBV7-9|TRBJ1-5
TGTGCCAGCAGCTTAGAAGGGACACCCCTTGATCCCCAGCATTTT
CASSLEGTPLDPQHF
>14|.|TRBD1|TRBV28|TRBJ1-2
TGTGCCAGCAGTTGGTGGACAGGGGCAGGGGGCTACACCTTC
CASSWWTGAGGYTF
>17|.|TRBD2|TRBV7-2|TRBJ2-5
TGTGCCAGCAGCTCCGTCCCGACTAGCGGGGGGGCTCGAGAGCAGTACTTC
CASSSVPTSGGAREQYF
>14|once|.|TRBV19|TRBJ2-3
TGTGCCAGTAGTATCGAGCGACCCACAGATACGCAGTATTTT
CASSIERPTDTQYF
>14|.|.|TRBV10-2|TRBJ1-2
TGCGCCAGCAGTGTTGGGACACCGAGCTATGGCTACACCTTC
CASSVGTPSYGYTF
>13|.|TRBD2|TRBV9|TRBJ2-7
TGTGCCAGCAGCCCGGGGGGGGCCTACGAGCAGTACTTC
CASSPGGAYEQYF
>12|.|.|TRBV29-1|TRBJ2-2
TGCAGCGTTGTAGGTCCTGGAGGGGAGCTGTTTTTT
CSVVGPGGELFF
>16|once|TRBD2|TRBV7-1|TRBJ2-1
TGTGCCAGCAGCTTACGTGATAGCGGGGGATACAATGAGCAGTTCTTC
CASSLRDSGGYNEQFF
>14|.|.|TRBV6-5|TRBJ1-5
TGTGCCAGCAGTTACCCATCTAGCAATCAGCCCCAGCATTTT
CASSYPSSNQPQHF
>15|.|.|TRBV5-4|TRBJ2-1
TGTGCCAGCAGCTTTCCGGGAGTCTTCGACAATGAGCAGTTCTTC
CASSFPGVFDNEQFF
>13|.|.|TRBV27|TRBJ2-7
TGTGCCAGCAGGAGGTCGGGGATCTACGAGCAGTACTTC
CASRRSGIYEQYF
>16|.|.|TRBV5-1|TRBJ2-7
TGCGCCAGCAGCCCGGCGGCCACCAGAGCGTCCTACGAGCAGTACTTC
CASSPAATRASYEQYF
>12|.|.|TRBV29-1|TRBJ2-3
TGCAGCGTTGATCAACCGACAGATACGCAGTATTTT
CSVDQPTDTQYF
>17|.|TRBD1|TRBV19|TRBJ1-5
TGTGCCAGTAGGGAAGGCCCGACAGGGTGGGGCAATCAGCCCCAGCATTTT
CASREGPTGWGNQPQHF
>15|.|.|TRBV7-9|TRBJ2-7
TGTGCCAGCAGCTTAGATCCAGGACCTTCGGGCGAGCAGTACTTC
CASSLDPGPSGEQYF
>15|.|.|TRBV21-1|TRBJ1-2
TGTGCCAGCAGCAAAGGGAGGGGGCGAGCCTATGGCTACACCTTC
CASSKGRGRAYGYTF
>11|.|.|TRBV20-1|TRBJ2-7
TGCAGAAAACAGGATCTATACGAGCAGTACTTC
CRKQDLYEQYF
>16|.|TRBD1|TRBV28|TRBJ1-5
TGTGCCAGCAGTTTTGGTTTCGGGGACAGCTCTCAGCCCCAGCATTTT
CASSFGFGDSSQPQHF
>15|.|TRBD2|TRBV2|TRBJ2-5
TGTGCCAGCAGTGACCCAGGACTAGGATCGGGGACCCAGTACTTC
CASSDPGLGSGTQYF
>15|once|TRBD2|TRBV5-1|TRBJ2-5
TGCGCCAGCAGAGTGGCGGGAGGGCCTGTGGAGACCCAGTACTTC
CASRVAGGPVETQYF
>17|.|.|TRBV15|TRBJ2-1
TGTGCCACCAGCAGACCCGAAAGCGGGGTGGGGGCGAATGAGCAGTTCTTC
CATSRPESGVGANEQFF
>15|.|TRBD2|TRBV6-5|TRBJ2-7
TGTGCCAGCAGTTACAGGGGAGGGAGAATTTACGAGCAGTACTTC
CASSYRGGRIYEQYF
>16|.|.|TRBV6-5|TRBJ2-7
TGTGCCAGCAGTTACTCGGGGCAGGGTTTCCTCTACGAGCAGTACTTC
CASSYSGQGFLYEQYF
>16|.|TRBD2|TRBV11-2|TRBJ2-5
TGTGCCAGCAGCTTAGGAGGGCGTAGCGGGGTGGAGACCCAGTACTTC
CASSLGGRSGVETQYF
>14|.|.|TRBV30|TRBJ1-6
TGTGCCTGGAGTGTAGCATTAGGTAATTCACCCCTCCACTTT
CAWSVALGNSPLHF
>11|.|.|TRBV5-8|TRBJ1-2
TGTGCCAGCAGCCCAAGGCACGGCTACACCTTC
CASSPRHGYTF
>13|.|.|TRBV5-1|TRBJ2-1
TGCGCCAGCAGCTTGTTGCCTCCCAATGAGCAGTTCTTC
CASSLLPPNEQFF
>15|.|TRBD1|TRBV11-2|TRBJ2-7
TGTGCCAGCAGCCCAAACCACGGACAGGCCTACGAGCAGTACTTC
CASSPNHGQAYEQYF
>16|.|TRBD1|TRBV5-1|TRBJ2-5
TGCGCCAGCAGCTTCGGGAACAGGGGGCGCCAGGAGACCCAGTACTTC
CASSFGNRGRQETQYF
>15|.|.|TRBV28|TRBJ1-2
TGTGCCAGCACCTCCCCCGCCGGACCTAACTATGGCTACACCTTC
CASTSPAGPNYGYTF
>12|.|.|TRBV18|TRBJ2-7
TGTGCCAGCTCACTCGGGGATATGCGGCAGTACTTC
CASSLGDMRQYF
>13|.|.|TRBV2|TRBJ2-1
TGTGCCAGCAGGGTGTTAACAAACAATGAGCAGTTCTTC
CASRVLTNNEQFF
>15|.|TRBD1|TRBV5-1|TRBJ2-7
TGCGCCAGCAGCCGGGGGACAGGGGTCTCCTACGAGCAGTACTTC
CASSRGTGVSYEQYF
>13|.|TRBD1|TRBV13|TRBJ1-1
TGTGCCAGCAGCCTACGGACAGGTAATGAAGCTTTCTTT
CASSLRTGNEAFF
>16|.|TRBD1|TRBV18|TRBJ1-5
TGTGCCAGCTCCAATAAAGGGACAGGGGTCAGGCAGCCCCAGCATTTT
CASSNKGTGVRQPQHF
>14|few|.|TRBV7-8|TRBJ2-3
TGTGCCAGCAGCATAAGACAGATCACAGATACGCAGTATTTT
CASSIRQITDTQYF
>15|few|TRBD2|TRBV6-4|TRBJ2-1
TGTGCCAGCAGTAGGACTAGCGGGGGGGCGGAGGAGCAGTTCTTC
CASSRTSGGAEEQFF
>13|.|.|TRBV5-4|TRBJ1-3
TGTGCCAGCAGCTTGCCCTATGCGGGAACCATATATTTT
CASSLPYAGTIYF
>16|.|.|TRBV7-8|TRBJ1-3
TGTGCCAGCAGCCCCCAGACAGTTTCTCGGGGAAACACCATATATTTT
CASSPQTVSRGNTIYF
>17|.|TRBD2|TRBV11-2|TRBJ2-5
TGTGCCAGCAGTCCCCGAGGGGTAGCGGGAGGCCAAGAGACCCAGTACTTC
CASSPRGVAGGQETQYF
>15|.|.|TRBV15|TRBJ2-1
TGTGCCACCACGCTCGGACACTCGAAAAGGGGTGAGCAGTTCTTC
CATTLGHSKRGEQFF